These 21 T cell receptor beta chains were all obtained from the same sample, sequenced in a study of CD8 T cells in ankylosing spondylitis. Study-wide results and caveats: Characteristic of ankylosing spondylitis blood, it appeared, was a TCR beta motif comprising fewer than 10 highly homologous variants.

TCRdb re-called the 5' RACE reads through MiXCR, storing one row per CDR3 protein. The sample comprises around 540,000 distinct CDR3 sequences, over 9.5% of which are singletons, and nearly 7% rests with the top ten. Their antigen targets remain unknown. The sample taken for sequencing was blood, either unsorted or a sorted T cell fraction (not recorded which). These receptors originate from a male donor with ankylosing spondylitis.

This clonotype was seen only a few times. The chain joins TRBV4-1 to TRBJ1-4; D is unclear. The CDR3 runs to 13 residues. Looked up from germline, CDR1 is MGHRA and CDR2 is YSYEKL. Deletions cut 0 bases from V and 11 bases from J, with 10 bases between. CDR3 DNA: TGCGCCAGCAGCCAAGAGTTGGGAGTTAAACTGTTTTTT. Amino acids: CASSQELGVKLFF.

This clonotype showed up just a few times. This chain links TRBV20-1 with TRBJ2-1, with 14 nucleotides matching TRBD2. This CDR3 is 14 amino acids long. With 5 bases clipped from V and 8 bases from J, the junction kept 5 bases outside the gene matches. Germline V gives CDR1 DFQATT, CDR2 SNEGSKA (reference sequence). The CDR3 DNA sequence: TGCAGTGCTCAGACTAGCGGGAGGGTCGATGAGCAGTTCTTC. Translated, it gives CSAQTSGRVDEQFF.

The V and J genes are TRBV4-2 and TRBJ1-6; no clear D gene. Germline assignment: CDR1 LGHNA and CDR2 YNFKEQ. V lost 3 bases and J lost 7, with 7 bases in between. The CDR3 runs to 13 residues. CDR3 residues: CASSHEENSPLHF. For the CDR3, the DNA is TGTGCCAGCAGCCATGAGGAAAATTCACCCCTCCACTTT.

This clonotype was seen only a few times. The CDR3 spells CASSLEQLNTGELFF. The CDR3 DNA reads TGTGCCAGCAGCTTGGAGCAGCTGAACACCGGGGAGCTGTTTTTT. This rearrangement joins TRBV5-5 to TRBJ2-2; no reliable D call. CDR1 and CDR2 (germline): SGHKS, YYEKEE (reference sequence). CDR3 size: 15 residues. V lost 0 bases and J lost 1, with 7 bases in between.

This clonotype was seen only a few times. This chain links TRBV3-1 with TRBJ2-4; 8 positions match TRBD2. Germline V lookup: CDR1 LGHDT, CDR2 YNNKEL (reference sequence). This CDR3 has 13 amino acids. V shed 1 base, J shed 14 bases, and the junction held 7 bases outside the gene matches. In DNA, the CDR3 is TGTGCCAGCAGCCAAGGGCTAGCGGGTACAGAGTACTTC. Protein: CASSQGLAGTEYF.

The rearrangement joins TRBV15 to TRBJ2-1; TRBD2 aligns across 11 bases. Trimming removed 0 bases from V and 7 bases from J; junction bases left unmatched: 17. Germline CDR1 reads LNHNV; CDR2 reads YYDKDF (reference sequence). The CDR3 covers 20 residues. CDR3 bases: TGTGCCACCAGCAGAGATCTCAGCCTTAATAGCGGGAGGGCAGGGAATGAGCAGTTCTTC. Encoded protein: CATSRDLSLNSGRAGNEQFF.

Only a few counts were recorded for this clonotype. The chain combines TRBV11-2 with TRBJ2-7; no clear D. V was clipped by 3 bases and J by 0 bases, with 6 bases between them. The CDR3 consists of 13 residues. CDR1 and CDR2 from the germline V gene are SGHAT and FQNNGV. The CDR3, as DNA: TGTGCCAGCAGCTTGCAGAGCTCCTACGAGCAGTACGTC. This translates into CASSLQSSYEQYV.

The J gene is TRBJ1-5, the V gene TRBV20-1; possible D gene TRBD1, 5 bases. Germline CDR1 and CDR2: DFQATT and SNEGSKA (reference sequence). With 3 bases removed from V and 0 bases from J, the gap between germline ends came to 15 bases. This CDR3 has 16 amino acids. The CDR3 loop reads CSARGGGAYSNQPQHF. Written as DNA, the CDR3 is TGCAGTGCTAGGGGAGGAGGGGCATATAGCAATCAGCCCCAGCATTTT.

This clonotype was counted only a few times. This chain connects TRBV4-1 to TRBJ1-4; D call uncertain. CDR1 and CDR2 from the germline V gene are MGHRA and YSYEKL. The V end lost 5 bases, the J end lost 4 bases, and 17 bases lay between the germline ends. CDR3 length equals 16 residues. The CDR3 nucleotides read TGCGCCAGCAGCAATTCAAACAGTCGCAATAATGAAAAACTGTTTTTT. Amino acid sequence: CASSNSNSRNNEKLFF.

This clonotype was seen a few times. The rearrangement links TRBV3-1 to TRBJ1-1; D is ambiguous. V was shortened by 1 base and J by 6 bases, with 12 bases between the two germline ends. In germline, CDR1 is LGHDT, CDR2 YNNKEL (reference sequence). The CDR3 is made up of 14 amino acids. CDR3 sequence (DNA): TGTGCCAGCAGCCAAGGGGCAGGAGGGCCTGAAGCTTTCTTT. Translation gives CASSQGAGGPEAFF.

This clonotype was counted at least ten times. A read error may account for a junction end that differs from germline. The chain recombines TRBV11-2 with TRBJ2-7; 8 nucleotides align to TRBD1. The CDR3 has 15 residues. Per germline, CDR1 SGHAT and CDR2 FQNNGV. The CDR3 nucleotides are TGTGCCAGCAGATTAGCAGGGCAGGGGGCCATCGAGCAGTACTTC. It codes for CASRLAGQGAIEQYF.

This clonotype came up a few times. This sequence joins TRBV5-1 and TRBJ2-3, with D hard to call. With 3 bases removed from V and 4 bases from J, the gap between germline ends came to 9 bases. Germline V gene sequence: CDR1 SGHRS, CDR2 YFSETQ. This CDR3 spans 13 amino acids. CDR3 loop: CASSSGWADTQYF. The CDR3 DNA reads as TGCGCCAGCAGCTCCGGTTGGGCAGATACGCAGTATTTT.

The CDR3 coding sequence is TGCAGCGTCCCTCTGTCCTCACAGGGGGCCTACGAGCAGTACTTC. Its protein product is CSVPLSSQGAYEQYF. V and J are TRBV29-1 and TRBJ2-7, with 8 nucleotides matching TRBD1. V shed 6 bases and J 2 bases; nucleotides not matched to a gene: 12. The CDR3 totals 15 residues. The germline V gene has CDR1 SQVTM and CDR2 ANQGSEA.

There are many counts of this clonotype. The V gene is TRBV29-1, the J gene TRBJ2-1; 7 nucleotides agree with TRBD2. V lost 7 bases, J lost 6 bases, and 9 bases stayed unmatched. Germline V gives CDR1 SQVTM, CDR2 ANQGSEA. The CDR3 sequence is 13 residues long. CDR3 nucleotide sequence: TGCAGCGACGTCGGGAGGTCTGGCAATGAGCAGTTCTTC. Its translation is CSDVGRSGNEQFF.

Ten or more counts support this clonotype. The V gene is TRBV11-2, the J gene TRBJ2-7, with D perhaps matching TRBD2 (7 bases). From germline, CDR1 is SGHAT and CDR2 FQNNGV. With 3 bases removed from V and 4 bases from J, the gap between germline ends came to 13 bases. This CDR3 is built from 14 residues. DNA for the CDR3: TGTGCCAGCAGCTTGGGGGGGCTAGGGTACGAGCAGTACGTC. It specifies CASSLGGLGYEQYV.

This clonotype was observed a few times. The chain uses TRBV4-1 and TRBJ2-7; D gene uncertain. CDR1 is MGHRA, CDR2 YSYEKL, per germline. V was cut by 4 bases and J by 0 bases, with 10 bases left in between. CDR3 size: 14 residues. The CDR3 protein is CASSLAWGSYEQYV. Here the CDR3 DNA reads TGCGCCAGCAGCCTAGCTTGGGGCTCCTACGAGCAGTACGTC.

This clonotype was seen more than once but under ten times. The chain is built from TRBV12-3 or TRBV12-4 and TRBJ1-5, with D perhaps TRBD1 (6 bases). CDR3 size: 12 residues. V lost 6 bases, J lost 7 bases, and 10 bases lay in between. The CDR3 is CASRRGAQPQHF. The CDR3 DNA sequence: TGTGCCAGCAGACGGGGGGCCCAGCCCCAGCATTTT.

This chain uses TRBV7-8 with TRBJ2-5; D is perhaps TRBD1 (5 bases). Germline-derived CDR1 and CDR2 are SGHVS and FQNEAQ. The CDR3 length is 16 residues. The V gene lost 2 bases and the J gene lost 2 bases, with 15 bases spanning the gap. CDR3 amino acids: CASSLLGAGGQETQYF. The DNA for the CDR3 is TGTGCCAGCAGCTTACTAGGGGCAGGTGGTCAAGAGACCCAGTACTTC.

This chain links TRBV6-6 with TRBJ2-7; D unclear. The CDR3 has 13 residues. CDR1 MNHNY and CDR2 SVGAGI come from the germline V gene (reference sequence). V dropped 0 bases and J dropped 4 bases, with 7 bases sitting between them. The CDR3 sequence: CASSYSRDYEQYF. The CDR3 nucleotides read TGTGCCAGCAGTTACTCTAGGGATTACGAGCAGTACTTC.

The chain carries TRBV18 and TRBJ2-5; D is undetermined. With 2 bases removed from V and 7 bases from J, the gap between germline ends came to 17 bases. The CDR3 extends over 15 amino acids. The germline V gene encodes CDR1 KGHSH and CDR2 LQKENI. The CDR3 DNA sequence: TGTGCCAGCTCACCAAGAGCAGGCCTCCTGGGGACCCAGTACTTC. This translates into CASSPRAGLLGTQYF.

CDR3 sequence reads: CASSSRRGLAYNEQFF. CDR3 bases: TGTGCCAGCAGTTCCAGGCGGGGACTAGCCTACAATGAGCAGTTCTTC. The chain carries TRBV12-3 or TRBV12-4 and TRBJ2-1; 8 nucleotides match TRBD2. CDR3 length: 16 amino acids. Trimming removed 4 bases from V and 2 bases from J; junction bases left unmatched: 7.